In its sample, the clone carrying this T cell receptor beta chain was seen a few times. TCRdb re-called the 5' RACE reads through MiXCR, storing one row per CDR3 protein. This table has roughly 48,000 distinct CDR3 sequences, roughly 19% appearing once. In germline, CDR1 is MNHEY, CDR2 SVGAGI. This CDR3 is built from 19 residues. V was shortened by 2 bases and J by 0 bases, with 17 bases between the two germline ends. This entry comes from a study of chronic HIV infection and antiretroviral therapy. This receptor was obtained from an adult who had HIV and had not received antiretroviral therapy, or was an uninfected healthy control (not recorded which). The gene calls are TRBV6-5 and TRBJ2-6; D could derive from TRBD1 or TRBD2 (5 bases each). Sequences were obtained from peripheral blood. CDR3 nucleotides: TGTGCCAGCAGTTACGGGATAACGGGACGTACCTCTGGGGCCAACGTCCTGACTTTC. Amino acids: CASSYGITGRTSGANVLTF.